These 8 T cell receptor beta chains were sequenced from one sample in a study of CD8+CD57+ T cells in acquired aplastic anemia (dated by TCRdb to the late 2010s). Patients chosen for sequencing had shown expansion of CD8+CD57+ cells by flow cytometry. Instrument used: Illumina HiSeq 2000. Genomic DNA served as template for TCR beta VDJ combination and CDR3 sequence profiling. The raw public data were reprocessed by TCRdb itself: fastp quality trimming at Q25, MiXCR clonotype calling, in-frame beta chains only. Rows with one shared CDR3 protein collapse into an entry with the most common genes and DNA. For this sample there are approximately 180,000 distinct CDR3 sequences; around 60% appear just once. Roughly 43% of the sample is held by the ten biggest clonotypes. The source material was sorted CD4+, CD8+, or CD8+CD57+ T cells (not recorded which) from PBMCs. These receptors were collected from a human donor with aplastic anemia.

The sample holds many counts of this clonotype. V usage is TRBV19 and J usage is TRBJ1-1; TRBD1 matches 8 bases. The CDR3 is 13 amino acids. From germline, CDR1 is LNHDA and CDR2 SQIVND (reference sequence). Losses at the gene ends were 6 bases for V and 3 bases for J; bases not matched to a gene: 3. CDR3 region: CASRTGGYTEAFF. The CDR3 nucleotides read TGTGCCAGTAGAACAGGGGGTTACACTGAAGCTTTCTTT.

The chain uses TRBV7-9 and TRBJ2-7, with D perhaps TRBD2 (5 bases). The germline V gene encodes CDR1 SEHNR and CDR2 FQNEAQ (reference sequence). The V and J ends lost 8 bases and 0 bases respectively, with 11 bases between them. The CDR3 is 13 residues long. Written as DNA, the CDR3 is TGTGCCAGCTGCGCGGGTAGCTCCTACGAGCAGTACTTC. This sequence encodes CASCAGSSYEQYF.

This chain joins TRBV19 and TRBJ1-2; no clear D. The CDR3 length is 13 residues. V was shortened by 2 bases and J by 8 bases, with 12 bases between the two germline ends. CDR1 is LNHDA and CDR2 is SQIVND in the germline V gene (reference sequence). CDR3 sequence: CASSIRPGRGYTF. In DNA form, the CDR3 reads TGTGCCAGTAGTATAAGACCCGGACGGGGCTACACCTTC.

This clonotype showed up just a few times. The J gene is TRBJ1-1, the V gene TRBV6-5; no definite D call. Germline lookup yields CDR1 MNHEY and CDR2 SVGAGI. V gave up 6 bases and J gave up 3 bases, with 8 bases separating them. The CDR3 extends over 12 amino acids. The CDR3 region is CASRDGYTEAFF. CDR3 nucleotides: TGTGCCAGCAGAGACGGGTACACTGAAGCTTTCTTT.

This clonotype was detected many times. The CDR3 region has the DNA TGTGCCAGCAGTTGGGGCAGGGACTACGAGCAGTACTTC. This translates into CASSWGRDYEQYF. V gene TRBV27 combines with J gene TRBJ2-7; a possible D gene is TRBD1 (5 bases). This CDR3 has 13 amino acids. Germline lookup yields CDR1 MNHEY and CDR2 SMNVEV (reference sequence). The V end was cut by 4 bases, the J end by 3 bases, with 10 bases between.

Points on this clonotype: This could be a read error, since a much larger clone is one nucleotide away. The genes are TRBV7-9 and TRBJ2-3; 7 nucleotides align to TRBD2. The germline CDR1 and CDR2 sequences are SEHNR and FQNEAQ (reference sequence). The CDR3 has 15 residues. DNA for the CDR3: TGTGTCAGCAGCCTAGCGGACTTTGGGGCAGATACGCAGTATTTT. This gives the protein CVSSLADFGADTQYF.

There are a few counts of this clonotype. CDR3 nucleotides: TGTGCCAGCAGTGTTACCCCTTGGAATTCACCCCTCCACTTT. Its translation is CASSVTPWNSPLHF. This chain connects TRBV6-5 to TRBJ1-6; D ambiguous. The CDR3 has 14 residues. V lost 5 bases and J 7 bases, leaving 12 bases between the germline ends. Germline V gene lookup returns CDR1 MNHEY and CDR2 SVGAGI.

The sample holds many counts of this clonotype. The gene calls are TRBV6-1 and TRBJ1-6; D call uncertain. This CDR3 contains 16 residues. Looked up from germline, CDR1 is MNHNS and CDR2 is SASEGT. Deletions cut 4 bases from V and 7 bases from J, with 17 bases between. The DNA of the CDR3 is TGTGCCAGCAGTGCTCCTCCGGAGGGATCGAATTCACCCCTCCACTTT. Amino acid sequence: CASSAPPEGSNSPLHF.